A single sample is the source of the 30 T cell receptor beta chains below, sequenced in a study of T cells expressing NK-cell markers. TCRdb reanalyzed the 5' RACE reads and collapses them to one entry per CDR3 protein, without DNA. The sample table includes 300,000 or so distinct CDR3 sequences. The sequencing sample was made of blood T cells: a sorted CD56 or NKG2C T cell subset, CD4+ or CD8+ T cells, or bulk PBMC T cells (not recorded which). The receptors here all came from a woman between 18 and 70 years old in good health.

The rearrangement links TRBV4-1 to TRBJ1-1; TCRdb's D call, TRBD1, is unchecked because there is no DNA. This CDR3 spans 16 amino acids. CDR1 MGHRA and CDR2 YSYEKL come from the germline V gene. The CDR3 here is CASSQWTGRVGTEAFF.

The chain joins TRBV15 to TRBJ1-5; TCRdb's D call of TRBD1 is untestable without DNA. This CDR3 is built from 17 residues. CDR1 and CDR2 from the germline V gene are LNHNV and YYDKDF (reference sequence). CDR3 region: CATSRDTPGAGNQPQHF.

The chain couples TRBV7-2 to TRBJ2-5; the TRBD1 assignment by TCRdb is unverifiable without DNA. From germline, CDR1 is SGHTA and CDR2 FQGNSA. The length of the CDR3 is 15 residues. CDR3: CASSLGDWGKETQYF.

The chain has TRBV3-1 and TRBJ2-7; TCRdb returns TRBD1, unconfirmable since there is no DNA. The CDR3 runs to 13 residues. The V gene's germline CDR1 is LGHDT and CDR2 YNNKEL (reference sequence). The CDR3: CASSQPGGYGQYF.

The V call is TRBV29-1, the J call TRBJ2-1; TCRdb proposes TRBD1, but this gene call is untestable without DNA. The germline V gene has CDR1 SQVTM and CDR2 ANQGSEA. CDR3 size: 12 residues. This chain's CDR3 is CSLRQGLDEQFF.

CDR3 sequence: CASSQFIGRSIDEQFF. J is TRBJ2-1 and V is TRBV14. There are 16 residues in the CDR3. Germline CDR1 is SGHDN and CDR2 is FVKESK.

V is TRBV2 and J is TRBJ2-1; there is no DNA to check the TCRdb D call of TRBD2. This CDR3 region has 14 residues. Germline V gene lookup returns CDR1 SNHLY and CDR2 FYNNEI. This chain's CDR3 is CASIRGAADNEQFF.

CDR3 protein: CASGKDSYNEQFF. The rearrangement joins TRBV6-6 to TRBJ2-1. This CDR3 is built from 13 residues. Germline CDR1 and CDR2: MNHNY and SVGAGI (reference sequence).

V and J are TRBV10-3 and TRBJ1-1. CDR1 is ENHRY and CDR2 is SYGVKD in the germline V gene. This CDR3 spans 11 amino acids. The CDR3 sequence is CAIWTNTEAFF.

The CDR3 loop is CASSLGGLDQPQHF. This rearrangement joins TRBV7-2 to TRBJ1-5; there is no DNA to check the TCRdb D call of TRBD1. The CDR3 runs 14 residues. The germline V gene has CDR1 SGHTA and CDR2 FQGNSA. Full variable domain (remainder filled in from reference TRBV7-2 and TRBJ1-5): GAGVSQSPSNKVTEKGKDVELRCDPISGHTALYWYRQSLGQGLEFLIYFQGNSAPDKSGLPSDRFSAERTGGSVSTLTIQRTQQEDSAVYLCASSLGGLDQPQHFGDGTRLSIL.

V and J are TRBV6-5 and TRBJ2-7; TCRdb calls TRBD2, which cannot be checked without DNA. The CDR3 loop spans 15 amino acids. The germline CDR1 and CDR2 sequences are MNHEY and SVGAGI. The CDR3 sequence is CASSYQPGLAYEQYF.

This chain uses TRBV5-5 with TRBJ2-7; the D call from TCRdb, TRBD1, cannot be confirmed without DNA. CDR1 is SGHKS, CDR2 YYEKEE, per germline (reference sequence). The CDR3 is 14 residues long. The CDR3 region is CASSLTGALYEQYF. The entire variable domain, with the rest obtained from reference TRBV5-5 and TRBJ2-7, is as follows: DAGVTQSPTHLIKTRGQQVTLRCSPISGHKSVSWYQQVLGQGPQFIFQYYEKEERGRGNFPDRFSARQFPNYSSELNVNALLLGDSALYLCASSLTGALYEQYFGPGTRLTVT.

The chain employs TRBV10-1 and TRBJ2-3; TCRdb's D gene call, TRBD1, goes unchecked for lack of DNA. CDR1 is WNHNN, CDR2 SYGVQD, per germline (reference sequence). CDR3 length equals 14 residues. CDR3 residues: CASSKTGNTDTQYF.

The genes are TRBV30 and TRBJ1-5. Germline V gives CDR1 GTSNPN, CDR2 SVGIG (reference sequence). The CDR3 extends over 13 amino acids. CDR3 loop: CAWSVHGNQPQHF.

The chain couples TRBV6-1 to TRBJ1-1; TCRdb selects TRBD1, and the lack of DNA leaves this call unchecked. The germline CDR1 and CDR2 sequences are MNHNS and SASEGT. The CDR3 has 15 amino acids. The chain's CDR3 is CASSLRGFMNTEAFF.

CDR3: CSVDLSMGDTQYF. This rearrangement joins TRBV29-1 to TRBJ2-3; the TCRdb call, TRBD1, lacks DNA for checking. The germline V gene has CDR1 SQVTM and CDR2 ANQGSEA. The length of the CDR3 is 13 residues.

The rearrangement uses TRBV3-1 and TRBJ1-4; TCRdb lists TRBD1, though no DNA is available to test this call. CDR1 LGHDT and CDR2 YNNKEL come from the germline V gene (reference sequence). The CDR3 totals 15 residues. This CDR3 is CASSQPGHLYEKLFF.

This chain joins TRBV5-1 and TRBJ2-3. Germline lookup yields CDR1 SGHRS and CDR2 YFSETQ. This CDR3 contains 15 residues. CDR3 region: CASSSDGTSTDTQYF.

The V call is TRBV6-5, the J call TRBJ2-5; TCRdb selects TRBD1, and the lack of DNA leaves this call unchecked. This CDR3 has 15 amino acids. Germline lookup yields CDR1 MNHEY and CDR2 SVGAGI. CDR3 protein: CASSYSKGAKETQYF.

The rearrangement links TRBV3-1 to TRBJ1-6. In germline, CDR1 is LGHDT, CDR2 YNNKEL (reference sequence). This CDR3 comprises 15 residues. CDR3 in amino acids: CASSPRTVSNSPLHF. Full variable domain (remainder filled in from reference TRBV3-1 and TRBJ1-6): DTAVSQTPKYLVTQMGNDKSIKCEQNLGHDTMYWYKQDSKKFLKIMFSYNNKELIINETVPNRFSPKSPDKAHLNLHINSLELGDSAVYFCASSPRTVSNSPLHFGNGTRLTVT.

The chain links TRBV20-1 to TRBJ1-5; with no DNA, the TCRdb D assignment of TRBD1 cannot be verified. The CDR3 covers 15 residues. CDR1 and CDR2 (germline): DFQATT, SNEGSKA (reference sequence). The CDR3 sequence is CSATGTGLSNQPQHF.

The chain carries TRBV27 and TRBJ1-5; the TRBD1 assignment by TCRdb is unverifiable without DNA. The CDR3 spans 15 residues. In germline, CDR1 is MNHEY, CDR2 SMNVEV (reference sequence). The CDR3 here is CASSPLGVRHQPQHF.

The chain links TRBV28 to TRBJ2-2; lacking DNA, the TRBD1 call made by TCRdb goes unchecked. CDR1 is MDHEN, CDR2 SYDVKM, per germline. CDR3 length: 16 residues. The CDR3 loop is CASKSPLGVGTGELFF.

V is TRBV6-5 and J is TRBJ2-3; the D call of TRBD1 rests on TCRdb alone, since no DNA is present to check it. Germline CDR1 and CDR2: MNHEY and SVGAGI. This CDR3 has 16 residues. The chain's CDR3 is CATSRRLAGVADTQYF.

CDR3 amino acids: CASSLLGQDYEQYF. This chain connects TRBV5-1 to TRBJ2-7; TCRdb outputs TRBD1, but without DNA this stays unchecked. CDR3 length: 14 amino acids. Germline V gene data show CDR1 as SGHRS and CDR2 as YFSETQ.

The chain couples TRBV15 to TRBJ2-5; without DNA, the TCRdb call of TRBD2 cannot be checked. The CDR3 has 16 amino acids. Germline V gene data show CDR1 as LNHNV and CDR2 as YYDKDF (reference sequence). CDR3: CATSRSLAGGPETQYF.

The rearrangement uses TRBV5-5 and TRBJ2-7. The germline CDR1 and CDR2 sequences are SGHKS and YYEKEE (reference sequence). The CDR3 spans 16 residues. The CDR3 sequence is CASSLSQSQGPYEQYF. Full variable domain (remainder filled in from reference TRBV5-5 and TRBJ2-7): DAGVTQSPTHLIKTRGQQVTLRCSPISGHKSVSWYQQVLGQGPQFIFQYYEKEERGRGNFPDRFSARQFPNYSSELNVNALLLGDSALYLCASSLSQSQGPYEQYFGPGTRLTVT.

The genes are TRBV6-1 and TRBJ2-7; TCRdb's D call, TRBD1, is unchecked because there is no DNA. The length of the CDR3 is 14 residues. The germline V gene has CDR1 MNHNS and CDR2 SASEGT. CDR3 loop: CASSTRQGVYEQYF.

The CDR3 spells CASSVRDRETQYF. This sequence joins TRBV9 and TRBJ2-5. This CDR3 is 13 amino acids long. Per germline, CDR1 SGDLS and CDR2 YYNGEE. The entire variable domain, with the rest obtained from reference TRBV9 and TRBJ2-5, is as follows: DSGVTQTPKHLITATGQRVTLRCSPRSGDLSVYWYQQSLDQGLQFLIQYYNGEERAKGNILERFSAQQFPDLHSELNLSSLELGDSALYFCASSVRDRETQYFGPGTRLLVL.

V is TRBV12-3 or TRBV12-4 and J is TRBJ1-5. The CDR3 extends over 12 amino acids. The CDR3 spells CASSSYNQPQHF.